A selection of T cell receptor beta chains follows, all from one sample in a study of cytomegalovirus exposure and HLA in healthy donors. Data came from immunoSEQ multiplex PCR; TCRdb stores just in-frame clones and leaves some out. The data show around 130,000 clones, about 80% seen once. Sequencing was performed on PBMCs. These receptors originate from a male donor in good health and CMV-seronegative. Both conserved end residues are trimmed from each CDR3. D genes are given only for firm matches. The size of a clone is reported for some rows only, either as once, few or many, or as a class for expanded clones.

J | size | D | V | CDR3
TRBJ2-2 | . | TRBD1 | TRBV5-1 | ASSYGTGSNTGELF
TRBJ1-3 | once | . | TRBV5-1 | ASSSQVGGGNTIY
TRBJ1-2 | . | . | TRBV5-6 | ASSVTQGWPNYGYT
TRBJ2-7 | . | TRBD1 | TRBV6-5 | ASRSSGGSYEQY
TRBJ1-3 | . | . | TRBV11-2 | ASSRTGTTGNTIY
TRBJ2-7 | . | TRBD2 | TRBV5-1 | ASSSSGRGYEQY
TRBJ2-2 | . | TRBD1 | TRBV6-6 | ATRGSGGTGELF
TRBJ1-2 | . | TRBD1 | TRBV30 | AWSKGTAVYYGYT
TRBJ2-7 | . | . | TRBV28 | ASSLKGGIYEQY
TRBJ1-1 | . | . | TRBV29-1 | SVDDWTEAF
TRBJ2-3 | . | TRBD2 | TRBV30 | AWTRGERDKGDTQY
TRBJ2-3 | . | TRBD1 | TRBV5-5 | ASSRQGHSSNTQY
TRBJ1-3 | . | . | TRBV12-5 | ASGLVQAISDRPRNTIY
TRBJ1-1 | . | . | TRBV28 | ASSTAGTEAF
TRBJ2-1 | . | TRBD2 | TRBV7-9 | SSSLLPLLAGLYNEQF
TRBJ2-5 | few | . | TRBV6-4 | ASSEGAQETQY
TRBJ2-7 | . | . | TRBV5-6 | ASSSGGREQY
TRBJ2-7 | . | TRBD1 | TRBV30 | AWSGYPGQGQAEQY
TRBJ2-5 | . | . | TRBV5-1 | ASSPNQETQY
TRBJ1-6 | once | . | TRBV18 | ASSPKTGGSPLH
TRBJ1-2 | . | . | TRBV6-1 | ASSEGDRNYGYT
TRBJ2-2 | . | . | TRBV4-3 | ASSQDQGLETGELF
TRBJ2-1 | few | TRBD2 | TRBV5-1 | ASSGRLAGDQEQF
TRBJ1-1 | . | . | TRBV7-9 | SSSLIRGAETEAF
TRBJ1-1 | . | . | TRBV5-1 | ASSLGAAPGRTEAF
TRBJ1-5 | once | . | TRBV28 | ASSFPWGGNNQPQH
TRBJ2-1 | few | TRBD2 | TRBV6-1 | ASSLTSGSSHEQF
TRBJ2-1 | . | . | TRBV30 | AWSVPEVRLDEQF
TRBJ1-5 | . | TRBD1 | TRBV5-4 | ASSSDRDGQPQH
TRBJ2-1 | few | . | TRBV5-4 | ASRRDNEQF
TRBJ2-7 | . | TRBD1 | TRBV9 | ASSVRDREYYGGEQY
TRBJ2-3 | . | TRBD1 | TRBV29-1 | SVDMGQGGDTQY
TRBJ2-6 | . | . | TRBV5-1 | ASSLDPSGANVLT
TRBJ1-2 | once | TRBD1 | TRBV5-1 | ASSAPGQSNYGYT
TRBJ2-1 | . | TRBD1 | TRBV5-1 | ASSLVARGQLYNEQF
TRBJ1-1 | . | TRBD1 | TRBV12-5 | ASGSRTGRGDTEAF
TRBJ1-1 | . | TRBD1 | TRBV7-6 | ASSPFTGDTEAF